The sequence of this T cell receptor (beta chain) was determined in a study of response to subunit inactivated influenza vaccine. The V gene lost 6 bases and the J gene lost 2 bases, with 11 bases spanning the gap. The CDR3 spans 15 residues. A single record per CDR3 protein comes from TCRdb applying MiXCR to the RT-PCR reads. The table has 500,000 to 550,000 distinct CDR3 sequences, under 25% seen once; the top ten hold 2.5% to 3.5%. This clonotype was found once. The sample was also reused in another study, on T cells expressing NK-cell markers. From that paper: Researchers built TCR beta cDNA using 5'RACE template switching with UMIs. Seven of eight sequenced donors tested HCMV-seropositive; one tested seronegative.

This clonotype was sampled from a man in his fifties or sixties who received an inactivated influenza vaccine. The chain employs TRBV12-3 or TRBV12-4 and TRBJ2-6; D is undetermined. Source: CD4+ T cells sorted from PBMCs, taken 12 days after vaccination. The CDR3 spells CASRYRSTGANVLTF. The DNA for the CDR3 is TGTGCCAGCAGATATCGATCCACTGGGGCCAACGTCCTGACTTTC.